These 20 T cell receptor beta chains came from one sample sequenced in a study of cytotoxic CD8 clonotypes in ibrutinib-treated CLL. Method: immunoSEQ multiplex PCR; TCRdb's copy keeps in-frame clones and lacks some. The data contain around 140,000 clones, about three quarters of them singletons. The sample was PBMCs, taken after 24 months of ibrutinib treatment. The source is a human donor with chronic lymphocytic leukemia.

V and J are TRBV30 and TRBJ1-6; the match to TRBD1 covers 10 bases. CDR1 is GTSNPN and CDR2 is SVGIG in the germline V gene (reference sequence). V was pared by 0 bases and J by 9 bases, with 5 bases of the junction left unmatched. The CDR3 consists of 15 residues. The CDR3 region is CAWSVRGQGTSPLHF. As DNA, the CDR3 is TGTGCCTGGAGTGTACGGGGACAGGGGACTTCACCCCTCCACTTT.

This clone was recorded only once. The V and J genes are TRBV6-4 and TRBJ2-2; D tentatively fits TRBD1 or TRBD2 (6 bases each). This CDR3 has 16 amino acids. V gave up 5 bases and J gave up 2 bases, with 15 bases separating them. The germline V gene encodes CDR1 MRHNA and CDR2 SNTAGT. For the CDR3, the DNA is TGTGCCAGCAGTCCCGAGGGGGGCGGTAACACCGGGGAGCTGTTTTTT. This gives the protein CASSPEGGGNTGELFF.

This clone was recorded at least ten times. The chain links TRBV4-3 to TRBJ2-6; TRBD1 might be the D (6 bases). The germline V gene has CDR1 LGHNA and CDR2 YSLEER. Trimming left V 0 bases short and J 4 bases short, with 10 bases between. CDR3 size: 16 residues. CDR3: CASSQEQGTGANVLTF. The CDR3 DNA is TGCGCCAGCAGCCAAGAGCAGGGGACGGGGGCCAACGTCCTGACTTTC.

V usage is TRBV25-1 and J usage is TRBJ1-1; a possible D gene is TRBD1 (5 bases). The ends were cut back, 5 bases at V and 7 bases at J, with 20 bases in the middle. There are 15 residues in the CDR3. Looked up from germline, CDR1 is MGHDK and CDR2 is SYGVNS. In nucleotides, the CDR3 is TGTGCCAGCAGTCCCCGGGGGATCCGGAAGGATGAAGCTTTCTTT. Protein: CASSPRGIRKDEAFF.

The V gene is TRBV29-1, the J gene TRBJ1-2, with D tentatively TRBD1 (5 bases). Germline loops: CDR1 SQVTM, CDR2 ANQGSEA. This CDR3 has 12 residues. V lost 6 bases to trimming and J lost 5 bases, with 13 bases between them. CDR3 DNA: TGCAGCGTCGGGACCCCGGGGTATGGCTACACCTTC. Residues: CSVGTPGYGYTF.

Here the CDR3 DNA reads TGTGCCAGCGGCCCCGGGGCTGGTGGACCCCTCCACTTT. This encodes CASGPGAGGPLHF. The chain uses TRBV25-1 and TRBJ1-6; tentative D call: TRBD1 (5 bases). The CDR3 loop spans 13 amino acids. The V end was cut by 8 bases, the J end by 12 bases, with 17 bases between. Germline V gene sequence: CDR1 MGHDK, CDR2 SYGVNS.

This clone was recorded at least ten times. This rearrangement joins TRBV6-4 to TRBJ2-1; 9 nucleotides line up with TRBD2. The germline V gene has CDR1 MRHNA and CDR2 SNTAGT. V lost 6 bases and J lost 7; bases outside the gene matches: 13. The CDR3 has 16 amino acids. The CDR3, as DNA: TGTGCCAGCAGGGATAGAGCGGGAGGTCGGTGGAATGAGCAGTTCTTC. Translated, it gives CASRDRAGGRWNEQFF.

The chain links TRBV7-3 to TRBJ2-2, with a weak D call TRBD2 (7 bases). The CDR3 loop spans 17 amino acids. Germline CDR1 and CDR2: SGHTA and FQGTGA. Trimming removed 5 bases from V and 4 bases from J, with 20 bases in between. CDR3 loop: CASSPPGGRGGTGELFF. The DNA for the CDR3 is TGTGCCAGCAGCCCCCCGGGGGGCAGGGGAGGCACCGGGGAGCTGTTTTTT.

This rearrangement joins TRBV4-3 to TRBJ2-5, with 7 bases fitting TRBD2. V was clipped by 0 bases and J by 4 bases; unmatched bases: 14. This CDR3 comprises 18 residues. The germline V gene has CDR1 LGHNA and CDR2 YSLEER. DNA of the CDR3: TGCGCCAGCAGCCAAGAGCCCCTGAGGGCGGGGGAACGAGAGACCCAGTACTTC. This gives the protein CASSQEPLRAGERETQYF.

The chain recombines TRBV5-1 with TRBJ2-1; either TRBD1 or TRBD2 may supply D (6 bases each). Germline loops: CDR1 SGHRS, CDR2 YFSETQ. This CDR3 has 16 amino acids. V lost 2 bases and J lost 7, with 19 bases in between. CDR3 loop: CASSFGGRGHWNEQFF. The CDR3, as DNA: TGCGCCAGCAGCTTCGGGGGCCGGGGGCACTGGAATGAGCAGTTCTTC.

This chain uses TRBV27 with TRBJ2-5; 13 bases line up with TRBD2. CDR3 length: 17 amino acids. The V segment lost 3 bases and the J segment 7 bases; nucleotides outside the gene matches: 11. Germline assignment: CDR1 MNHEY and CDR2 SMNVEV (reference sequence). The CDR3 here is CASSFTSGGAWGGTQYF. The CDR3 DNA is TGTGCCAGCAGTTTTACTAGCGGGGGGGCTTGGGGAGGGACCCAGTACTTC.

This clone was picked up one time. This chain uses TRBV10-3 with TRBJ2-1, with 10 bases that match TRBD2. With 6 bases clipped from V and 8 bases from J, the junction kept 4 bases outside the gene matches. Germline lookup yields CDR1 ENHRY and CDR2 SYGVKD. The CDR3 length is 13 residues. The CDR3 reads CAIRPGLADEQFF. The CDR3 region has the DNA TGTGCCATCAGGCCCGGACTAGCGGATGAGCAGTTCTTC.

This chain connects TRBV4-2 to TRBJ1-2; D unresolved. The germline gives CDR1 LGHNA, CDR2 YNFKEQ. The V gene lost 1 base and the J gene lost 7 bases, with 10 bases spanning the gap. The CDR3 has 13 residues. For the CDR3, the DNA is TGTGCCAGCAGCCAAGGTGCAGCTCCTGGCTACACCTTC. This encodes CASSQGAAPGYTF.

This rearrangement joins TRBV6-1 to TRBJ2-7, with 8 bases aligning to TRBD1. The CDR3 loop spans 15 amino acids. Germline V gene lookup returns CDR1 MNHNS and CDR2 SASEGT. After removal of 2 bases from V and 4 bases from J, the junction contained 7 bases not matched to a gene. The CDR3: CASSEQTTGAYEQYF. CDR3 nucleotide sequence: TGTGCCAGCAGTGAACAGACGACAGGGGCGTACGAGCAGTACTTC.

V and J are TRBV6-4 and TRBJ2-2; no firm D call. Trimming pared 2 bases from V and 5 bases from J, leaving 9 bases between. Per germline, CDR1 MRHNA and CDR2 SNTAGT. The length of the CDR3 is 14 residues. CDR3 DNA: TGTGCCAGCAGTGACCGGTTGGGGACCGGGGAGCTGTTTTTT. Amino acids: CASSDRLGTGELFF.

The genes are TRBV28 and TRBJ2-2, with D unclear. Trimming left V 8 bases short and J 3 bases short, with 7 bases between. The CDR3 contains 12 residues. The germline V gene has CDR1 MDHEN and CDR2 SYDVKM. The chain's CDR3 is CASGYHTGELFF. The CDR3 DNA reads TGTGCCAGCGGCTACCACACCGGGGAGCTGTTTTTT.

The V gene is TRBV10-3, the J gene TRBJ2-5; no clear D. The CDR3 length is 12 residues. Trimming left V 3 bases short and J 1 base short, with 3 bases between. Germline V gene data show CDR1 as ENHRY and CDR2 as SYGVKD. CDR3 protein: CAISDPQETQYF. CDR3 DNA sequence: TGTGCCATCAGTGACCCCCAAGAGACCCAGTACTTC.

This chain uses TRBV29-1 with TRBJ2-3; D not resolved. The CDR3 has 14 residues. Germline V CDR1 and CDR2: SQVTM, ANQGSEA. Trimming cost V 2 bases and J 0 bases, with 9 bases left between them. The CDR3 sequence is CSVERQTSTDTQYF. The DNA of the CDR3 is TGCAGCGTTGAACGGCAGACTAGCACAGATACGCAGTATTTT.

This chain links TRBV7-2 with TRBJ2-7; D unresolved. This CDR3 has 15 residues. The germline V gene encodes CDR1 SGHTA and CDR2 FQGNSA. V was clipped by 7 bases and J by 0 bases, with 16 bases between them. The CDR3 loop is CASTPWAESSYEQYF. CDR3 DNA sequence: TGTGCCAGCACCCCGTGGGCGGAGAGCTCCTACGAGCAGTACTTC. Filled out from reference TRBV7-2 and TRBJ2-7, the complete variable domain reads GAGVSQSPSNKVTEKGKDVELRCDPISGHTALYWYRQSLGQGLEFLIYFQGNSAPDKSGLPSDRFSAERTGGSVSTLTIQRTQQEDSAVYLCASTPWAESSYEQYFGPGTRLTVT.

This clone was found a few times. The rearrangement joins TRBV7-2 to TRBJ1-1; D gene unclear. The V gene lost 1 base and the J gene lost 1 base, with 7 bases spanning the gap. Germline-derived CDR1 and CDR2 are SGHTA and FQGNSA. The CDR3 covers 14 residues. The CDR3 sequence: CASSLVLENTEAFF. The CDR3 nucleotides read TGTGCCAGCAGCTTAGTGCTGGAGAACACTGAAGCTTTCTTT.